This T cell receptor beta chain was captured in a study of T-cell reconstitution after alpha-beta-depleted transplantation in children. The CDR3 consists of 15 residues. V was shortened by 5 bases and J by 3 bases, with 18 bases between the two germline ends. Germline V gene lookup returns CDR1 SGHKS and CDR2 YYEKEE (reference sequence). This clonotype was found once. The antigen remains undetermined. Unique molecular identifiers were incorporated during preparation of the TCRbeta library. TCRdb fed the PCR reads into MiXCR, producing one record per CDR3 protein. The sample yields hundreds of thousands of distinct CDR3 sequences, 15% to 20% seen once. Study-wide points: At day 60, the high TCRbeta diversity found in some patients originated from recipient T cells and thymic progenitors that had survived.

V usage is TRBV5-5 and J usage is TRBJ2-7; D remains unclear. The source was PBMCs, mostly from graft donor cells, collected 360 days after TCRalphabeta/CD19-depleted stem cell transplant. The sequence was obtained from a male patient between 2 and 10 years old who had a stem cell transplant for acute lymphoblastic leukemia, so the T cells may come from the graft donor. This chain's CDR3 is CASSSRGLGIYEQYF. DNA for the CDR3: TGTGCCAGCAGTTCCCGTGGGTTAGGAATCTACGAGCAGTACTTC.